Shown below are 14 T cell receptor beta chains from a single sample sequenced in a study of OX40 agonist ivuxolimab in advanced cancers. Clones were sequenced by immunoSEQ multiplex PCR, and TCRdb holds only the in-frame ones, with some missing. The table includes some 70,000 clones, more than 85% detected once. The sample consisted of CD4+ or CD8+ T cells sorted from blood, taken in a trial of the OX40 agonist ivuxolimab. The receptors here all came from an adult with an advanced solid tumor such as melanoma, head and neck, liver or kidney cancer.

The chain combines TRBV2 with TRBJ2-5; D gene ambiguous. CDR1 and CDR2 (germline): SNHLY, FYNNEI. The length of the CDR3 is 11 residues. V lost 8 bases and J lost 0, with 4 bases in between. CDR3 DNA: TGTGCCAGCGAATACCAAGAGACCCAGTACTTC. Encoded protein: CASEYQETQYF.

V gene TRBV5-4 combines with J gene TRBJ2-7; tentatively, D is TRBD2 (6 bases). Germline V CDR1 and CDR2: SGHNT, YYREEE (reference sequence). Trimming removed 4 bases at V and 1 base at J, with 15 bases between. The CDR3 is 15 amino acids. The CDR3 protein is CASSPGTRGSYEQYF. In DNA, the CDR3 is TGTGCCAGCAGCCCGGGGACCCGGGGGTCCTACGAGCAGTACTTC.

The chain couples TRBV10-3 to TRBJ2-7; D gene ambiguous. The CDR3 is made up of 13 amino acids. The germline V and J ends were trimmed by 1 base and 2 bases, with 6 bases remaining between them. The germline CDR1 and CDR2 sequences are ENHRY and SYGVKD. CDR3 in DNA: TGTGCCATCAGTGAGTTCACTACCTACGAGCAGTACTTC. Its translation: CAISEFTTYEQYF.

The V and J genes are TRBV7-2 and TRBJ2-7, with 12 nucleotides matching TRBD2. The CDR3 contains 17 residues. With V trimmed by 4 bases and J by 4 bases, 11 bases remained unmatched. Per the germline V gene, CDR1 is SGHTA and CDR2 is FQGNSA. This CDR3 reads CASSSPGLAGGIYEQYF. The CDR3 DNA reads TGTGCCAGCAGCTCGCCGGGTCTAGCGGGGGGGATTTACGAGCAGTACTTC.

This clone was detected a few times. This chain connects TRBV11-3 to TRBJ1-1; D is uncertain. The CDR3 contains 14 residues. CDR1 SGHNT and CDR2 YENEEA come from the germline V gene. V lost 1 base and J 0 bases, leaving 6 bases between the germline ends. The CDR3: CASSLVSMNTEAFF. DNA for the CDR3: TGTGCCAGCAGCTTAGTCTCTATGAACACTGAAGCTTTCTTT.

The V and J genes are TRBV20-1 and TRBJ1-4, with a weak D call TRBD1 (6 bases). The germline V gene encodes CDR1 DFQATT and CDR2 SNEGSKA (reference sequence). V was shortened by 0 bases and J by 11 bases, with 7 bases between the two germline ends. The CDR3 extends over 11 amino acids. CDR3 nucleotide sequence: TGCAGTGCTAGAGATAGGGGGAAACTGTTTTTT. It codes for CSARDRGKLFF.

The chain carries TRBV6-5 and TRBJ2-5; D unclear. The CDR3 covers 14 residues. Germline V gene data show CDR1 as MNHEY and CDR2 as SVGAGI. V lost 4 bases, J lost 3 bases, and 12 bases lay in between. CDR3 loop: CASSLVSPKETQYF. CDR3 DNA sequence: TGTGCCAGCAGTTTGGTCAGTCCCAAAGAGACCCAGTACTTC.

The chain recombines TRBV7-9 with TRBJ1-3; D call uncertain. CDR1 SEHNR and CDR2 FQNEAQ come from the germline V gene (reference sequence). The V gene lost 1 base and the J gene lost 6 bases, with 4 bases spanning the gap. This CDR3 is built from 12 residues. The CDR3 coding sequence is TGTGCCAGCAGCTTAGAGGCAAACACCATATATTTT. This translates into CASSLEANTIYF.

The chain joins TRBV7-6 to TRBJ1-1; D gene unclear. The CDR3 consists of 14 residues. Trimming shortened V by 4 bases and J by 4 bases, and 13 bases separated the two germline ends. Germline V lookup: CDR1 SGHVS, CDR2 FNYEAQ. CDR3 loop: CASSSSPPCTEAFF. The CDR3 DNA follows: TGTGCCAGCAGCTCCTCCCCGCCCTGCACTGAAGCTTTCTTT.

The chain is built from TRBV15 and TRBJ1-1, with D uncertain. Trimming left V 0 bases short and J 2 bases short, with 7 bases between. Germline values: CDR1 LNHNV, CDR2 YYDKDF (reference sequence). The length of the CDR3 is 14 residues. The CDR3 loop reads CATSRDLDNTEAFF. Written as DNA, the CDR3 is TGTGCCACCAGCAGAGACTTGGACAACACTGAAGCTTTCTTT.

The chain links TRBV18 to TRBJ2-1; D remains unclear. CDR1 and CDR2 from the germline V gene are KGHSH and LQKENI. There are 14 residues in the CDR3. V gave up 1 base and J gave up 5 bases, with 9 bases separating them. DNA for the CDR3: TGTGCCAGCTCACCACTGCTAGAAGACAATGAGCAGTTCTTC. Its translation is CASSPLLEDNEQFF.

The chain joins TRBV5-4 to TRBJ2-1; 11 bases are a match to TRBD2. Germline values: CDR1 SGHNT, CDR2 YYREEE (reference sequence). With 0 bases clipped from V and 8 bases from J, the junction kept 10 bases outside the gene matches. This CDR3 spans 17 amino acids. The CDR3 DNA follows: TGTGCCAGCAGCTTGGACCCCTTAGCGGGGGGGCAGGATGAGCAGTTCTTC. This translates into CASSLDPLAGGQDEQFF.

In DNA form, the CDR3 reads TGTGCCAGTAGTATTCAGGCGGGCTACACCTTC. Amino acid sequence: CASSIQAGYTF. This chain links TRBV19 with TRBJ1-2, with D hard to call. The CDR3 is made up of 11 amino acids. V lost 3 bases to trimming and J lost 8 bases, with 7 bases between them. The germline V gene has CDR1 LNHDA and CDR2 SQIVND (reference sequence).

The chain has TRBV27 and TRBJ2-3; 9 positions agree with TRBD2. Trimming at V came to 6 bases and at J to 0 bases, leaving 4 bases not matched to a gene. CDR1 is MNHEY, CDR2 SMNVEV, per germline (reference sequence). This CDR3 contains 15 residues. The CDR3 loop is CASSERGVSTDTQYF. The CDR3 nucleotides read TGTGCCAGCAGCGAGCGGGGGGTAAGCACAGATACGCAGTATTTT.